These 25 T cell receptor beta chains share one sample of origin, sequenced in a study of beta chain features in type 1 diabetes. Every isolated RNA sample was fully reverse transcribed, so sequencing captured expressed TCRB transcripts. Only in-frame clones appear in the TCRdb table, and some are missing; sequencing was by immunoSEQ multiplex PCR. Of about 930,000 clones in the sample, about 17% are singletons; the top ten hold 0.023%. The sample was naive CD4+ T cells from blood. These receptors were obtained from a woman under 30 in good health.

Only a few counts were recorded for this clone. The genes are TRBV4-3 and TRBJ1-1; 7 nucleotides align to TRBD1. CDR3 length: 14 amino acids. The germline CDR1 and CDR2 sequences are LGHNA and YSLEER. V lost 4 bases, J lost 4 bases, and 6 bases stayed unmatched. The CDR3 region has the DNA TGCGCCAGCAGCCCGCCGGGACAGATCACTGAAGCTTTCTTT. It yields the protein CASSPPGQITEAFF.

V is TRBV10-3 and J is TRBJ2-7, with 8 nucleotides matching TRBD1. Germline lookup yields CDR1 ENHRY and CDR2 SYGVKD. The V segment lost 5 bases and the J segment 4 bases; nucleotides outside the gene matches: 13. The CDR3 covers 16 residues. The CDR3 here is CAISPYEGQGVYEQYF. The CDR3 coding sequence is TGTGCCATCAGTCCTTACGAAGGACAGGGAGTTTACGAGCAGTACTTC.

V usage is TRBV11-2 and J usage is TRBJ2-2; 11 nucleotides line up with TRBD2. CDR3 length equals 17 residues. In germline, CDR1 is SGHAT, CDR2 FQNNGV. Trimming at V came to 1 base and at J to 6 bases, leaving 7 bases not matched to a gene. As DNA, the CDR3 is TGTGCCAGCAGCTTAGGACTAGCGGGATACTGGGCCGGGGAGCTGTTTTTT. This sequence encodes CASSLGLAGYWAGELFF.

There are a few counts of this clone. V and J are TRBV27 and TRBJ1-2; no firm D call. The V and J ends lost 3 bases and 7 bases respectively, with 9 bases between them. Germline V lookup: CDR1 MNHEY, CDR2 SMNVEV (reference sequence). This CDR3 contains 12 residues. The chain's CDR3 is CASSFGGGGYTF. The DNA of the CDR3 is TGTGCCAGCAGTTTTGGTGGAGGTGGCTACACCTTC.

This clone has only a few counts. In DNA form, the CDR3 reads TGTGCCAGCAGCCAATTCGAGACCCAGTACTTC. Residues: CASSQFETQYF. This chain uses TRBV14 with TRBJ2-5; D is uncertain. Germline V gene data show CDR1 as SGHDN and CDR2 as FVKESK. V lost 2 bases, J lost 5 bases, and 3 bases lay in between. The CDR3 is 11 residues long.

The V call is TRBV7-2, the J call TRBJ2-2; D unresolved. The CDR3 has 16 residues. CDR1 SGHTA and CDR2 FQGNSA come from the germline V gene. CDR3: CATREPEGAGSWELFF. For the CDR3, the DNA is TGTGCTACCAGAGAGCCCGAAGGAGCCGGGTCTTGGGAGCTGTTTTTT.

Concerning this clone: Other DNA sequences of this sample code for an identical CDR3. The chain uses TRBV18 and TRBJ2-2; D is ambiguous. The germline CDR1 and CDR2 sequences are KGHSH and LQKENI. CDR3 length: 14 residues. V lost 3 bases, J lost 0 bases, and 5 bases lay in between. The CDR3 sequence is CASSPAANTGELFF. CDR3 DNA sequence: TGTGCCAGCTCACCGGCCGCGAACACCGGGGAGCTGTTTTTT.

A few counts support this clone. V gene TRBV5-3 combines with J gene TRBJ2-1; perhaps TRBD2 as D (6 bases). TRBV5-3 has ORF status, its function being uncertain. This CDR3 has 16 residues. Trimming pared 8 bases from V and 6 bases from J, leaving 24 bases between. The DNA of the CDR3 is TGTGCCAGCACCCCGGAAGACTCTAGCGTTGTCAATGAGCAGTTCTTC. This translates into CASTPEDSSVVNEQFF.

This clone was counted only a few times. Here the CDR3 reads CASSVAGRGAVYEQYF. For the CDR3, the DNA is TGTGCCAGCAGCGTGGCAGGACGGGGAGCCGTGTACGAGCAGTACTTC. The chain uses TRBV9 and TRBJ2-7; D might be TRBD2 (5 bases). The CDR3 spans 16 residues. CDR1 is SGDLS and CDR2 is YYNGEE in the germline V gene. V dropped 2 bases and J dropped 4 bases, with 19 bases sitting between them.

DNA of the CDR3: TGCGCCAGCAGCGTGGACAGTAACTATGGCTACACCTTC. This gives the protein CASSVDSNYGYTF. The chain combines TRBV5-1 with TRBJ1-2; a weak D match, TRBD1 (6 bases). CDR1 and CDR2 from the germline V gene are SGHRS and YFSETQ. The CDR3 totals 13 residues. Between the trimmed V and J ends, which lost 4 bases and 1 base, there was a span of 8 bases.

This chain joins TRBV4-2 and TRBJ1-3; 7 nucleotides line up with TRBD1. Germline V gives CDR1 LGHNA, CDR2 YNFKEQ. V lost 3 bases to trimming and J lost 0 bases; unmatched junction nucleotides: 8. This CDR3 region has 17 residues. CDR3: CASSQEPTGFSGNTIYF. DNA of the CDR3: TGTGCCAGCAGCCAGGAACCGACAGGGTTCTCTGGAAACACCATATATTTT.

The chain carries TRBV9 and TRBJ2-1; D could derive from TRBD1 or TRBD2 (5 bases each). The V gene lost 4 bases and the J gene lost 5 bases, with 19 bases spanning the gap. Germline CDR1 reads SGDLS; CDR2 reads YYNGEE. The CDR3 has 16 amino acids. This CDR3 is CASSPPDSDYNNEQFF. The CDR3 bases are TGTGCCAGCAGCCCTCCCGACAGCGACTATAACAATGAGCAGTTCTTC.

Concerning this clone itself: Distinct nucleotide sequences in the sample also encode this CDR3. This chain connects TRBV15 to TRBJ2-5; a weak D match, TRBD1 (6 bases). The CDR3 covers 14 residues. V shed 1 base and J shed 2 bases, with 8 bases lying between them. Germline V CDR1 and CDR2: LNHNV, YYDKDF (reference sequence). The CDR3 is CATSRGQAQETQYF. The CDR3 nucleotides read TGTGCCACCAGCAGAGGACAGGCGCAAGAGACCCAGTACTTC.

The chain combines TRBV28 with TRBJ2-6; D is undetermined. The CDR3 has 14 amino acids. V lost 7 bases, J lost 1 base, and 8 bases lay in between. In germline, CDR1 is MDHEN, CDR2 SYDVKM. The CDR3, as DNA: TGTGCCAGCACTGGGCGTTCTGGGGCCAACGTCCTGACTTTC. Protein product: CASTGRSGANVLTF.

This clone was found a few times. The V and J genes are TRBV28 and TRBJ2-2; D may be TRBD1 (5 bases). The germline V gene has CDR1 MDHEN and CDR2 SYDVKM. Trimming took 3 bases from V and 7 from J, leaving 12 bases between them. The CDR3 covers 14 residues. CDR3: CASSFPPRVGELFF. For the CDR3, the DNA is TGTGCCAGCAGTTTCCCCCCCAGGGTCGGGGAGCTGTTTTTT.

The chain joins TRBV12-2 to TRBJ1-1. TRBV12-2 is a recognized pseudogene. This CDR3 has 14 amino acids. The DNA for the CDR3 is TGTGCAAGTCGCTTTACAGACTTGAACACTGAAGCTTTCTTT. Translation: CASRFTDLNTEAFF.

The chain recombines TRBV13 with TRBJ2-7; D is possibly TRBD2 (6 bases). CDR3 length equals 15 residues. V lost 6 bases and J lost 3, with 18 bases in between. Germline loops: CDR1 PRHDT, CDR2 FYEKMQ (reference sequence). This CDR3 is CASSVVRDSNYEQYF. The DNA of the CDR3 is TGTGCCAGCAGTGTAGTCCGGGACTCCAACTACGAGCAGTACTTC.

This clone showed up just a few times. This chain connects TRBV28 to TRBJ2-2; the D is unclear. There are 15 residues in the CDR3. The V end was cut by 5 bases, the J end by 6 bases, with 16 bases between. Germline lookup yields CDR1 MDHEN and CDR2 SYDVKM. In nucleotides, the CDR3 is TGTGCCAGCAGTGACCGTAGTATTTGGGCCGGGGAGCTGTTTTTT. This sequence encodes CASSDRSIWAGELFF.

The V and J genes are TRBV6-5 and TRBJ2-1; D might be TRBD2 (5 bases). Germline CDR1 is MNHEY and CDR2 is SVGAGI. The CDR3 consists of 15 residues. Trimming pared 3 bases from V and 0 bases from J, leaving 9 bases between. The CDR3 nucleotides are TGTGCCAGCAGTTATTCGGGATTCTCCTACAATGAGCAGTTCTTC. It is translated as CASSYSGFSYNEQFF.

The chain recombines TRBV6-5 with TRBJ2-1; perhaps TRBD1 as D (6 bases). Germline CDR1 MNHEY, CDR2 SVGAGI. The CDR3 totals 13 residues. The germline V and J ends were trimmed by 1 base and 5 bases, with 6 bases remaining between them. In nucleotides, the CDR3 is TGTGCCAGCAGTTACTACAGGGACAATGAGCAGTTCTTC. It codes for CASSYYRDNEQFF.

V gene TRBV7-2 combines with J gene TRBJ1-5; no reliable D call. V lost 3 bases and J lost 7, with 13 bases in between. Germline V gene sequence: CDR1 SGHTA, CDR2 FQGNSA. The CDR3 covers 14 residues. The DNA for the CDR3 is TGTGCCAGCAGCTTCTACGGGTTGGACCAGCCCCAGCATTTT. This gives the protein CASSFYGLDQPQHF.

The V and J genes are TRBV19 and TRBJ2-1; 8 bases line up with TRBD2. In germline, CDR1 is LNHDA, CDR2 SQIVND (reference sequence). The CDR3 contains 16 residues. Unmatched junction bases numbered 3, after V lost 0 bases and J lost 2 bases. The chain's CDR3 is CASSIEGTRTYNEQFF. The DNA of the CDR3 is TGTGCCAGTAGTATAGAGGGGACTAGGACCTACAATGAGCAGTTCTTC.

The gene calls are TRBV5-1 and TRBJ2-5, with 10 positions matching TRBD2. V lost 6 bases to trimming and J lost 4 bases; unmatched junction nucleotides: 12. The CDR3 runs 16 residues. The germline gives CDR1 SGHRS, CDR2 YFSETQ. For the CDR3, the DNA is TGCGCCAGCACCCCGGGACTAGCGTCCTCTTTAGAGACCCAGTACTTC. Its translation is CASTPGLASSLETQYF.

Only a few counts were recorded for this clone. Here the CDR3 DNA reads TGTGCCAGCAGCGTAGACGGGAGGGCCTACGAGCAGTACTTC. As protein: CASSVDGRAYEQYF. The rearrangement uses TRBV9 and TRBJ2-7, with TRBD2 identical over 8 bases. J lost 2 bases, V lost 0 bases, and 1 base had no gene match. Looked up from germline, CDR1 is SGDLS and CDR2 is YYNGEE. This CDR3 is built from 14 residues.

The V and J genes are TRBV28 and TRBJ1-4; D call uncertain. Trimming cost V 10 bases and J 0 bases, with 15 bases left between them. This CDR3 has 15 residues. Germline assignment: CDR1 MDHEN and CDR2 SYDVKM. The CDR3 sequence is CATMNQPATNEKLFF. For the CDR3, the DNA is TGTGCCACTATGAATCAGCCTGCAACTAATGAAAAACTGTTTTTT.